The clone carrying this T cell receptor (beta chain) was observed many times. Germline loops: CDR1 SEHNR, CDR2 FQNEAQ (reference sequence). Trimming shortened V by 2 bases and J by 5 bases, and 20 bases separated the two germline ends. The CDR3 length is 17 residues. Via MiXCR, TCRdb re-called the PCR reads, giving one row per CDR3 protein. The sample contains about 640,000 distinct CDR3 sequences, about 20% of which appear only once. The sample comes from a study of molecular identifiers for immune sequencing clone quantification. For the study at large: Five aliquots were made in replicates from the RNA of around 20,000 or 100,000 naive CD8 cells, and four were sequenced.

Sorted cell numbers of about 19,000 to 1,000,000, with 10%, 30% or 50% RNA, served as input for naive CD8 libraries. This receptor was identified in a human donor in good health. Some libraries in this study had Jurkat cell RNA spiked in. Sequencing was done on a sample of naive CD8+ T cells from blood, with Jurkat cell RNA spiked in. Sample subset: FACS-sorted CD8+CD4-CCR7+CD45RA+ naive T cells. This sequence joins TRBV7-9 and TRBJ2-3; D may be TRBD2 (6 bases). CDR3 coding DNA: TGTGCCAGCAGCTTAAAACAGCGGGCCTCATCAGAAGATACGCAGTATTTT. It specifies CASSLKQRASSEDTQYF.